The sequence of this TCR beta chain was determined in a study of CD4 and CD8 cells across lung adenocarcinoma regions. TCRdb re-called the PCR reads through MiXCR, storing one row per CDR3 protein. This table has around 12,000 distinct CDR3 sequences, about 56% appearing once. Germline CDR1 and CDR2: MNHNS and SASEGT. The CDR3 consists of 14 residues. The V gene lost 5 bases and the J gene lost 5 bases, with 13 bases spanning the gap. This chain uses TRBV6-1 with TRBJ2-1; D is perhaps TRBD1 (5 bases). This sequence originates from a female donor with lung adenocarcinoma. The CD4 and CD8 labels of this study may be unreliable. Material for sequencing was CD8+ T cells from the margin of a lung tumor. CDR3 nucleotide sequence: TGTGCCAGCAGTAGCCTCCCAGGGAACAATGAGCAGTTCTTC. It yields the protein CASSSLPGNNEQFF.